The rows below give T cell receptor beta chains drawn from one sample of a study of blood T cell repertoires in COVID-19. Sequencing was performed with immunoSEQ multiplex PCR; in TCRdb, only in-frame clones are kept and a portion is missing. The top ten clones hold roughly a tenth of a sample with about 70,000 clones, roughly 87% of them seen once. The material sequenced was peripheral blood. The source is a woman in her late teens or twenties with acute or convalescent COVID-19. Both conserved end residues are part of each CDR3. Fields, in order: clone size, J gene, V gene, D gene, CDR3 protein. D genes are given only for firm matches. Clone size is stated in some rows and not others, as once, few, many or a class when expanded.

size: once
J: TRBJ1-2
V: TRBV6-5
D: .
CDR3: CASSYRGQSENYGYTF

size: once
J: TRBJ2-7
V: TRBV28
D: .
CDR3: CASSPLTSYEQYF

size: .
J: TRBJ1-1
V: TRBV4-1
D: TRBD1
CDR3: CASSPGQGVNTEAFF

size: once
J: TRBJ1-1
V: TRBV24-1
D: .
CDR3: CATSDYETGEAFF

size: .
J: TRBJ1-1
V: TRBV10-3
D: .
CDR3: CAIGRGENTEAFF

size: .
J: TRBJ1-3
V: TRBV7-2
D: .
CDR3: CASSSNPISGNTIYF

size: .
J: TRBJ1-6
V: TRBV6-5
D: TRBD1
CDR3: CASIRDRVASPLHF

size: .
J: TRBJ1-1
V: TRBV2
D: .
CDR3: CASSDRTGTFPEAFF

size: .
J: TRBJ2-1
V: TRBV2
D: .
CDR3: CASLLAPPHEQFF

size: once
J: TRBJ2-1
V: TRBV19
D: .
CDR3: CASSIVSGEQFF

size: .
J: TRBJ1-6
V: TRBV6-5
D: .
CDR3: CASSIGRGGNSPLHF

size: few
J: TRBJ1-1
V: TRBV27
D: TRBD1
CDR3: CASSTLTGSEAFF

size: .
J: TRBJ1-1
V: TRBV21-1
D: .
CDR3: CASSKVLSGHPNTEAFF

size: .
J: TRBJ1-4
V: TRBV28
D: TRBD1
CDR3: CASSFHGTGDEKLFF

size: .
J: TRBJ1-3
V: TRBV3-1/TRBV3-2
D: .
CDR3: CASIQAKRAGNTIYF

size: .
J: TRBJ1-1
V: TRBV2
D: .
CDR3: CASSPGDGTEAFF

size: .
J: TRBJ1-1
V: TRBV5-6
D: TRBD1
CDR3: CASSSTPTGVNTEAFF

size: .
J: TRBJ2-1
V: TRBV1
D: .
CDR3: CTSSQAKMVKTSGGDEQFF

size: .
J: TRBJ1-4
V: TRBV2
D: .
CDR3: CASSRGAGGNEKLFF

size: .
J: TRBJ2-2
V: TRBV11-2
D: .
CDR3: CASSLDTVLRTGELFF

size: .
J: TRBJ2-2
V: TRBV6-5
D: .
CDR3: CASGSFGKNPGELFF

size: .
J: TRBJ2-3
V: TRBV5-1
D: .
CDR3: CASSLVSPGTDTQYF

size: .
J: TRBJ2-1
V: TRBV5-1
D: TRBD2
CDR3: CASSRRALAGDNEQFF

size: .
J: TRBJ1-5
V: TRBV9
D: .
CDR3: CASSVGQVGRPQHF

size: .
J: TRBJ1-4
V: TRBV27
D: .
CDR3: CASSLAGKIEKLFF

size: .
J: TRBJ2-3
V: TRBV5-5
D: .
CDR3: CASSARSSDTQYF

size: once
J: TRBJ1-4
V: TRBV2
D: .
CDR3: CASRRETNEKLFF

size: .
J: TRBJ2-1
V: TRBV19
D: TRBD1
CDR3: CASSPGQGNEQFF

size: .
J: TRBJ1-2
V: TRBV7-9
D: TRBD1
CDR3: CASSQGQFSNYGYTF

size: .
J: TRBJ1-2
V: TRBV6-2/TRBV6-3
D: TRBD1
CDR3: CASSFVPGQGNSGYTF

size: .
J: TRBJ2-1
V: TRBV7-2
D: .
CDR3: CASSLAGRSYNEQFF

size: .
J: TRBJ2-1
V: TRBV13
D: .
CDR3: CASSILTGSPSNEQFF

size: .
J: TRBJ1-1
V: TRBV10-2
D: .
CDR3: CASSETQDNTEAFF

size: .
J: TRBJ2-3
V: TRBV7-2
D: TRBD2
CDR3: CASSLRFGAGVDTQYF

size: .
J: TRBJ2-3
V: TRBV9
D: .
CDR3: CASSVGDLTDTQYF

size: .
J: TRBJ2-3
V: TRBV7-6
D: .
CDR3: CASSLAGGPRTDTQYF

size: .
J: TRBJ2-3
V: TRBV2
D: .
CDR3: CASSLDLDTQYF

size: .
J: TRBJ1-1
V: TRBV2
D: .
CDR3: CASRRPGTAGSTEAFF

size: .
J: TRBJ1-1
V: TRBV5-1
D: .
CDR3: CASSFEVIGGHTEAFF

size: once
J: TRBJ2-3
V: TRBV15
D: TRBD1
CDR3: CATSRNDRGTDTQYF

size: .
J: TRBJ2-7
V: TRBV28
D: .
CDR3: CASSLGQPYEQYF

size: .
J: TRBJ1-1
V: TRBV5-1
D: .
CDR3: CASKHGDTGGTEAFF

size: .
J: TRBJ1-5
V: TRBV19
D: .
CDR3: CASRIQGLNNQPQHF

size: few
J: TRBJ1-1
V: TRBV7-2
D: TRBD1
CDR3: CASSLQGGQGGTEAFF

size: .
J: TRBJ2-7
V: TRBV4-3
D: .
CDR3: CASSQEGGDEQYF

size: .
J: TRBJ1-1
V: TRBV29-1
D: .
CDR3: CSVEGRLREAFF

size: .
J: TRBJ2-7
V: TRBV28
D: TRBD1
CDR3: CASNSFWLAGQDSYEQYF

size: .
J: TRBJ1-2
V: TRBV28
D: TRBD1
CDR3: CASIQQGPGPYGYTF

size: .
J: TRBJ2-5
V: TRBV6-6
D: TRBD2
CDR3: CASSPYTVSGRGKETQYF

size: .
J: TRBJ2-5
V: TRBV18
D: .
CDR3: CASSPVSVQETQYF

size: .
J: TRBJ2-2
V: TRBV4-2
D: .
CDR3: CASSQEWRATGELFF

size: .
J: TRBJ1-2
V: TRBV19
D: TRBD1
CDR3: CASSPRTGPRGYTF

size: .
J: TRBJ2-1
V: TRBV5-5
D: TRBD1
CDR3: CASRGQGAGNEQFF

size: .
J: TRBJ1-5
V: TRBV4-2
D: TRBD1
CDR3: CASSQDSWQGDQPQHF

size: .
J: TRBJ2-7
V: TRBV5-6
D: .
CDR3: CASSFAGREQYF

size: .
J: TRBJ2-5
V: TRBV28
D: TRBD1
CDR3: CASSPGGEKTQYF

size: .
J: TRBJ1-1
V: TRBV30
D: .
CDR3: CAWSDDSSGAFF

size: .
J: TRBJ2-5
V: TRBV5-6
D: .
CDR3: CASSLGAGEETQYF

size: .
J: TRBJ1-2
V: TRBV5-1
D: TRBD1
CDR3: CASRPSLTGIGYGYTF

size: .
J: TRBJ2-3
V: TRBV20-1
D: TRBD2
CDR3: CSASLSGSGADTQYF